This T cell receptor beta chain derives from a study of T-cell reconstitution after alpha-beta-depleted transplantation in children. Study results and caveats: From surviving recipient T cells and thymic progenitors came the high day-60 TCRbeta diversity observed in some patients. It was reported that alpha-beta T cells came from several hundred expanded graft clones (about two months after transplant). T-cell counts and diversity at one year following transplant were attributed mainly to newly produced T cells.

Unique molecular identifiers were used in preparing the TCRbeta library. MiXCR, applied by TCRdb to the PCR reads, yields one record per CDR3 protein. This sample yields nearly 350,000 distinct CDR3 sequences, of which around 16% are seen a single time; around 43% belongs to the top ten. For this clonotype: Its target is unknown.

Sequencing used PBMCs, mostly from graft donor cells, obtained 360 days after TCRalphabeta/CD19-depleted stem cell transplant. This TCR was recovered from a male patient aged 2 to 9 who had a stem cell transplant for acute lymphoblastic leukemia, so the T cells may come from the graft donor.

CDR3 loop: CASSLRDRWGETQYF. In DNA, the CDR3 is TGTGCCAGCAGCTTAAGGGACAGGTGGGGAGAGACCCAGTACTTC. V is TRBV11-1 and J is TRBJ2-5; TRBD1 agrees at 8 bases. This CDR3 is 15 amino acids long. Trimming took 2 bases from V and 4 from J; bases not matched to a gene: 6. Looked up from germline, CDR1 is SGHAT and CDR2 is FQDESV (reference sequence). Filled out from reference TRBV11-1 and TRBJ2-5, the complete variable domain reads EAEVAQSPRYKITEKSQAVAFWCDPISGHATLYWYRQILGQGPELLVQFQDESVVDDSQLPKDRFSAERLKGVDSTLKIQPAELGDSAMYLCASSLRDRWGETQYFGPGTRLLVL.